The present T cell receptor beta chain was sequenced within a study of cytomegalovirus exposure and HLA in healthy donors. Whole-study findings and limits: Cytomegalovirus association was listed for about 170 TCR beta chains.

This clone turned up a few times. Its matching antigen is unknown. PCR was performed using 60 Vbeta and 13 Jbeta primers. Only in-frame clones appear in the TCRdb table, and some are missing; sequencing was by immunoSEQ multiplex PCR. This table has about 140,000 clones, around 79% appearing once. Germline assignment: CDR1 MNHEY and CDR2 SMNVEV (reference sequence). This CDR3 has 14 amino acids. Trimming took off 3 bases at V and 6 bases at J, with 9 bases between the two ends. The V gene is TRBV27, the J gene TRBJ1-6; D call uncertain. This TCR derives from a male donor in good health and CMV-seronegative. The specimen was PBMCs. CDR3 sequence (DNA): TGTGCCAGCAGTTTGCCCGGTCTTAATTCACCCCTCCACTTT. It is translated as CASSLPGLNSPLHF.